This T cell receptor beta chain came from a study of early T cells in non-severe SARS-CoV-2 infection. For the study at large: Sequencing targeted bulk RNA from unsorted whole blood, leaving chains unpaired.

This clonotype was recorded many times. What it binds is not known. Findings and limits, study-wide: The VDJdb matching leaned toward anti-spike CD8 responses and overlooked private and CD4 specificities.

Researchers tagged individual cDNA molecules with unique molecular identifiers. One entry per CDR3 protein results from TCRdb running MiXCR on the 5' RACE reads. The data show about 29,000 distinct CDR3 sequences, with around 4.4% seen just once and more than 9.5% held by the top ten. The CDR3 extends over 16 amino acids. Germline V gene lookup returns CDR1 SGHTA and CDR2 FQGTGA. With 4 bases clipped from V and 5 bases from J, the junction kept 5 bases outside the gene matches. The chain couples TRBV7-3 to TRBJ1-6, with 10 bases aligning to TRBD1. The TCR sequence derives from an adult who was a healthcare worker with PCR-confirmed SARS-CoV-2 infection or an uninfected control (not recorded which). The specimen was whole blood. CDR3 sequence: CASSSGGTGDNSPLHF. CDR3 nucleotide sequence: TGTGCCAGCAGCTCAGGGGGGACAGGGGATAATTCACCCCTCCACTTT.